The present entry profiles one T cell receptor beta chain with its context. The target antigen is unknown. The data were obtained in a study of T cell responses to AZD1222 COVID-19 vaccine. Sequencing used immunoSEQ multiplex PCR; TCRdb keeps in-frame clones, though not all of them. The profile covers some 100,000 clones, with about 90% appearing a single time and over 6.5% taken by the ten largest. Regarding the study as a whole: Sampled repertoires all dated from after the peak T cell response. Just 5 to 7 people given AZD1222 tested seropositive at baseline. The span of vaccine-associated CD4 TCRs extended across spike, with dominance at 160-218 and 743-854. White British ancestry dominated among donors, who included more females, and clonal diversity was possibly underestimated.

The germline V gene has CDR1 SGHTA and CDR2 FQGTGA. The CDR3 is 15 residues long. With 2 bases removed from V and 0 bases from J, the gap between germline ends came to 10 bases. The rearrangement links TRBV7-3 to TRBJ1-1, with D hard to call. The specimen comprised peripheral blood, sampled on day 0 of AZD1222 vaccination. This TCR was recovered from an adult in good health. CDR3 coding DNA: TGTGCCAGCAGCTTAGGCGGAGGGATGAACACTGAAGCTTTCTTT. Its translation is CASSLGGGMNTEAFF.